This T cell receptor beta chain was found in a study of CD8+CD57+ T cells in acquired aplastic anemia. Findings and caveats of the study: Patient and control CD8+ Simpson's diversity was not significantly different.

Sequenced patients had shown CD8+CD57+ cell expansion by flow cytometry. Germline lookup yields CDR1 SGHRS and CDR2 YFSETQ. The CDR3 is 15 residues long. The V segment lost 1 base and the J segment 6 bases; nucleotides outside the gene matches: 7. According to the study, genomic DNA was the template for TCR beta VDJ and CDR3 profiling. TCRdb redid the calling of the reads with MiXCR, one entry per CDR3 protein. The sample lists 150,000 to 200,000 distinct CDR3 sequences; just under 50% were seen once. Details on this clonotype: Its target is unknown.

This TCR was recovered from a human donor with aplastic anemia. The J gene is TRBJ2-1, the V gene TRBV5-1; TRBD2 matches at 7 bases. The sample taken for sequencing was sorted CD4+, CD8+, or CD8+CD57+ T cells (not recorded which) from PBMCs. CDR3 loop: CASSLMGEGLNEQFF. The CDR3, as DNA: TGCGCCAGCAGCTTGATGGGGGAGGGCCTCAATGAGCAGTTCTTC.